This T cell receptor (beta chain) was obtained from a study of cytomegalovirus exposure and HLA in healthy donors. Comment on this clone: Its antigen remains unknown.

Notes on the study in general: The productive fraction for most TCR beta V segments was about 87% or about 30% in an earlier analysis.

PCR involved 60 Vbeta and 13 Jbeta primers. This table comes from immunoSEQ multiplex PCR, and its TCRdb copy is limited to in-frame clones, with some not included. Altogether 150,000 to 180,000 clones are present, under 85% being singletons, with the ten largest covering approximately 2.6%. V shed 1 base and J 0 bases; nucleotides not matched to a gene: 6. The CDR3 is 16 residues long. The V gene's germline CDR1 is SEHNR and CDR2 FQNEAQ (reference sequence). Likely unrecorded immune exposures existed in these nominally healthy donors. V is TRBV7-9 and J is TRBJ2-7; 7 bases fit TRBD2. The source material was PBMCs. The source is a man between 18 and 29 years old in good health and CMV-seronegative. The CDR3 DNA sequence: TGTGCCAGCAGCTTAGGGGAGGGGCAGGGCTCCTACGAGCAGTACTTC. Residues: CASSLGEGQGSYEQYF.